This TCR beta chain was identified in a study of response to subunit inactivated influenza vaccine (dated by TCRdb to 2016 to 2019). Context from the whole study: To follow how T cells responded to a trivalent subunit inactivated influenza vaccine, the researchers relied on deep quantitative profiling of the T cell receptor repertoire. Study-wide conclusions, independent of this receptor: The authors proposed that each seasonal influenza vaccination may bring in only a limited number of new T cells.

V is cut by 11 bases and J by 7 bases, and the space between the germline ends is 24 bases. The CDR3 holds 15 amino acids from the cysteine to the phenylalanine. The kept DNA is CDR3 alone, 45 bases in frame from the first base. CDR1 ENHRY and CDR2 SYGVKD were looked up in the germline V gene. Turning to this clonotype: The antigen it recognizes is unknown. No per-base quality is available; no much larger clone lies one base away.

Receptor libraries were prepared by RT-PCR. Sequencing was carried out with an Illumina HiSeq 2500. The raw public reads went through TCRdb reprocessing: fastp at Q25, MiXCR clone calling, in-frame beta chains kept. For every CDR3 protein sequence, its rows merge into one entry that carries the most common genes and DNA. This sample has roughly 620,000 distinct CDR3 sequences in its table, and about 10% of those were observed once. Approximately 10% of the sample goes to the ten largest clones. This sample was shared with a second study, whose subject was T cells expressing NK-cell markers. The second study, in turn, reports: 5'RACE template switching, by which a universal primer site and unique molecular identifiers were added, was used to make TCR beta cDNA libraries. Three sorted T-cell subsets (CD3+CD56+NKG2C+, CD3+CD56+NKG2C- and CD3+CD56-NKG2C+) from about 8 donors had their TCR beta-chain repertoires profiled. Seven of the eight sequenced donors were HCMV-seropositive and one was HCMV-seronegative. In several experiments an anti-gammadeltaTCR antibody was added to restrict sorting to alphabetaTCR-expressing T cells. For roughly six donors, the dominant CD3+CD56+NKG2C+ clonotypes were among the top 10 CD8+ clonotypes and accounted for about 1.0-7.5% of CD8+ T cells. Those dominant clonotypes were again the most abundant among CD3+CD56-NKG2C+ cells in a few donors, at about 25-60.1%. It remained unclear whether the expanded NKG2C-expressing T cell clones were specific for HCMV antigens. The eight sequenced donors were randomly selected healthy volunteers, three men and five women. To determine HCMV serostatus, a commercial ELISA kit was used to detect HCMV-specific IgG in serum. Peripheral blood mononuclear cells were isolated from blood by Ficoll density gradient centrifugation. For over 5 donors, bulk peripheral blood T-cell repertoires were also sequenced from unsorted PBMC. Priming for cDNA synthesis came from the TCR beta constant segment, and two successive PCR amplification steps followed. Sequencing of the libraries produced 2 x 150 bp reads on Illumina HiSeq 2000/2500, MiSeq or NextSeq. Reads were demultiplexed and grouped by UMI with MIGEC, and clonotypes were assembled and quantified with MiTCR. To remove erroneous sequences, TCR cDNA sequences were retained only when supported by two or more reads. The tcR package was used for downstream repertoire analysis, with clonotypes matched between fractions based on CDR3 nucleotide sequence plus V segment. VDJmatch was used to annotate antigen specificity against VDJdb, with one amino acid substitution allowed in CDR3.

Source: PBMCs from blood, taken on the day of vaccination. Recombination linked TRBV10-3 to TRBJ2-1; there is no confident call for the D gene. The sequence was collected from a man between 50 and 59 years old who received an inactivated influenza vaccine. Donor details come from another sample of the same person, matched by shared clones. The DNA is as follows: TGTGCCTCCAAGGGTTGGGATGCCACCAATAATGAGCAGTTCTTC. Protein translation: CASKGWDATNNEQFF.